This T cell receptor (beta chain) was documented in a study of T cell responses to AZD1222 COVID-19 vaccine (dated by TCRdb to about 2021). Concerning the study at large: TCR sequencing was performed for 230 to 250 trial participants, of whom about 200 were given two doses of AZD1222 and some 26 were given two doses of MenACWY control vaccine. Trial participants were enrolled by age into subgroups of 18-55, 56-69 and 70-plus years, and 148, 28 and 57 TCR-sequenced participants, respectively, were included in these subgroups.

Notes on this clone: Its cognate antigen has yet to be identified. No much larger clone is present one base from it, and per-base qualities are unavailable.

CDR1 and CDR2 are read off the germline V gene (reference sequence) as SEHNR and FQNEAQ. From the cysteine up to the phenylalanine, the CDR3 has a length of 17 residues. Just the 51-base CDR3 DNA is kept, in frame starting at base 1. V is pared back by 5 bases and J by 2 bases, with 21 bases lying between the germline termini. The intended sense of this specimen's time point label: about 28 days (+/-7) after the second vaccine dose. The sample's treatment or condition label, in plain terms: meningococcal conjugate vaccine given as trial control. Vaccinee samples came from UK trials COV001 and COV002, including a single-blind randomized controlled phase 2/3 trial of AZD1222 (ChAdOx1 nCoV-19) in healthy adults. For TCRbeta chain sequencing, PBMC samples from trial participants were taken at day 0 and at day 28 after the second dose. The CDR3 regions of human TCRbeta chains were analyzed by immunosequencing. The source study handled its data this way. TCRs in the repertoires were compared against a reference library of SARS-CoV-2-specific TCRs that had been generated with the MIRA antigen-specificity platform. Breadth was defined as the fraction of unique TCRs that were SARS-CoV-2-associated, and depth was defined as the fraction of total T cells that were SARS-CoV-2-associated. Using the MIRA data, each spike-specific TCR was mapped to the spike region that the TCR reacts to and placed in a CD4 or CD8 class. Log10-transformed breadth and depth values were compared by one-way ANOVA with Sidak's multiple comparisons tests. What TCRdb holds here is the immuneACCESS table cut down to in-frame rearrangements. Part of the clones is not present; checked against another copy, under half of the missing clones reflect an unresolved V gene, and the others are unexplained. V and J calls and clone size come straight from that table; D and trimming were deduced from the DNA. The sample table records roughly 70,000 clones; about 93% of these occur just once. About 6% of the sample goes to the ten largest clones.

Results and caveats for the whole study, not just this receptor: The 56-69-year group was small, and its depth increase did not reach significance, likely because of low power. Only six AZD1222 recipients were SARS-CoV-2 seropositive at baseline, limiting conclusions about previously exposed vaccinees. Nearly half of unique spike-specific TCRs reportedly recognized epitopes outside regions mutated in the B.1.351 and B.1.1.7 variants. After two AZD1222 doses, spike-specific TCR breadth and depth were significantly higher than at day 0 and than in MenACWY recipients. Because no day 14 peak-response samples were available, repertoires were characterized only after the peak T cell response. Vaccine-associated CD4 TCRs spanned the whole spike protein, with dominant responses in regions 160-218 and 743-854. Participants were mostly white British and included more females than males, and it was suggested by the authors that clonal diversity may have been underestimated.

This sequence was found in an adult who received the MenACWY meningococcal vaccine as a control. Sample: peripheral blood, taken 28 days after the second dose of the MenACWY control vaccine. Rearrangement joined TRBV7-9 to TRBJ1-1; TRBD1 might be the D gene, on 5 matching bases. In nucleotides, the sequence is TGTGCCAGCAGCCCCCCTAATGAGGGGCGCAGAAACACTGAAGCTTTCTTT. This encodes CASSPPNEGRRNTEAFF.